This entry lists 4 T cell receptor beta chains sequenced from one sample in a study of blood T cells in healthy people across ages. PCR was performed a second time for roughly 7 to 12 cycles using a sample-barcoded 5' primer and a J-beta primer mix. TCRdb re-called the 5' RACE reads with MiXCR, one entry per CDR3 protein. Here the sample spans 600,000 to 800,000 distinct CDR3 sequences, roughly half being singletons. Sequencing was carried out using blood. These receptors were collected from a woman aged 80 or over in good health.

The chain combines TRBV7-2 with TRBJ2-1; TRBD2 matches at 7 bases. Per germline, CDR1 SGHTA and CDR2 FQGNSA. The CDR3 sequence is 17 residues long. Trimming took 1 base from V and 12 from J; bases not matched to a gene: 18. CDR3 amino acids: CASSLGVSGGAARGQFF. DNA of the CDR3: TGTGCCAGCAGCTTAGGAGTTTCGGGGGGAGCGGCCCGGGGGCAGTTCTTC. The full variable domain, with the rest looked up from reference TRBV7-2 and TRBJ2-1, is GAGVSQSPSNKVTEKGKDVELRCDPISGHTALYWYRQSLGQGLEFLIYFQGNSAPDKSGLPSDRFSAERTGGSVSTLTIQRTQQEDSAVYLCASSLGVSGGAARGQFFGPGTRLTVL.

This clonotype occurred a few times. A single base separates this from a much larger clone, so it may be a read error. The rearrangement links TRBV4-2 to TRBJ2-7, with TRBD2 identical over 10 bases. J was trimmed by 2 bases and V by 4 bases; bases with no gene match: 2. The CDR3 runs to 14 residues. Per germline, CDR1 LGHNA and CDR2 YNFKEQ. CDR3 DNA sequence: TGTGCCAGCAGCCCAACTAGCGGGACCTACGAGCAGTACTTC. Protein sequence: CASSPTSGTYEQYF.

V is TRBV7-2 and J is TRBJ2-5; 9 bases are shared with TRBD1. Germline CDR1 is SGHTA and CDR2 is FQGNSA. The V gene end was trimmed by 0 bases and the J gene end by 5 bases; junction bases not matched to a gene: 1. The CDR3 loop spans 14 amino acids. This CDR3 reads CASSLAGTGETQYF. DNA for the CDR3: TGTGCCAGCAGCTTAGCTGGGACAGGGGAGACCCAGTACTTC.

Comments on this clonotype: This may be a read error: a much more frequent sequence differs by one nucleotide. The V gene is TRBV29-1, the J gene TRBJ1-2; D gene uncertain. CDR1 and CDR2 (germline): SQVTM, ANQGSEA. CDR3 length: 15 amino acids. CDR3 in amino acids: CSVDSVGITDYDYTF. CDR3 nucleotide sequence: TGCAGCGTTGATTCGGTAGGGATAACGGACTATGACTACACCTTC.